This T cell receptor (beta chain) was observed in a study of blood T cell repertoires in COVID-19. Looking at the study overall: The samples span acute and convalescent COVID-19 from the United States, Italy and Spain. Sources were T cells, B-cell-depleted T cells, or PBMCs; the material itself was cDNA or gDNA.

In the original analysis: Estimation of nucleated cell counts was performed using reference gene primer amplification. Only in-frame clones appear in the TCRdb table, and some are missing; sequencing was by immunoSEQ multiplex PCR. V, J and clone size derive from that table, while D and trimming were established from the DNA sequence. The profile covers 190,000 or so clones, with approximately 88% appearing a single time and around 6.6% taken by the ten largest. The sequencing sample was made of peripheral blood. The origin of this receptor is a man aged 40-49 years with acute or convalescent COVID-19.

The CDR3 loop reads CASSAPRAGIGINEQFF. CDR3 DNA sequence: TGTGCCAGCAGCGCCCCTCGGGCAGGGATAGGAATCAATGAGCAGTTCTTC. This chain joins TRBV9 and TRBJ2-1; a possible D gene is TRBD1 (5 bases). The CDR3 runs 17 residues. Germline CDR1 SGDLS, CDR2 YYNGEE. V was cut by 3 bases and J by 6 bases, with 22 bases left in between.